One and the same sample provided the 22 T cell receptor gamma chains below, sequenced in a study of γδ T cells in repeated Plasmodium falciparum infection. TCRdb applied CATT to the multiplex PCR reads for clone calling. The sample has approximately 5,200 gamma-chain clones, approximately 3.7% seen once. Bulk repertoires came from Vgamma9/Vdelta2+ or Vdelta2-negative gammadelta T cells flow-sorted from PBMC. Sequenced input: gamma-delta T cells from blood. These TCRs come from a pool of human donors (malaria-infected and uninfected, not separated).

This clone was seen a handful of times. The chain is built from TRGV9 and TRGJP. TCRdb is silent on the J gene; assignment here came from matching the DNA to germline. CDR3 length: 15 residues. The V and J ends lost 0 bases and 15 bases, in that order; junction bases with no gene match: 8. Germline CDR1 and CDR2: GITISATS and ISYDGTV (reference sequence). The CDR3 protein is CALWEVMEDKKIKVF. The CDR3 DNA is TGTGCCTTGTGGGAGGTGATGGAGGACAAAAAAATCAAGGTATTT.

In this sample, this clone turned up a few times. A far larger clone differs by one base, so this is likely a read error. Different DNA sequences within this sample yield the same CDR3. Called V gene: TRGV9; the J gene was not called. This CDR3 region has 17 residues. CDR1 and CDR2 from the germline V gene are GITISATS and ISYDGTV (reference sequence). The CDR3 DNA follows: TGTGCCTTGTGGGAGGATAGCCAAGAGTTGGGCAAAAAAATCAAGGTGTTT. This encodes CALWEDSQELGKKIKVF.

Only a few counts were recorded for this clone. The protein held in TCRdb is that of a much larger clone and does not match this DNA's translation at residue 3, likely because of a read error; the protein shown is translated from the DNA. The DNA of the CDR3 is TGTGCCTCCTGGGATGGGTTCCATCACACTGGTTGGTTCAAGATATTT. Translating it yields CASWDGFHHTGWFKIF. This sequence joins TRGV4 and TRGJP1. TCRdb lists no J gene, so it was determined here by aligning the DNA to germline. This CDR3 is built from 16 residues. CDR1 EGSTGY and CDR2 YDSYTSSV come from the germline V gene.

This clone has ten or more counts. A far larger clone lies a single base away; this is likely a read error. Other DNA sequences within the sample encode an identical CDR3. In DNA, the CDR3 is TGTGCCACCTGGGACAGGCGGAGGTATAAGAAACTCTTT. It specifies CATWDRRRYKKLF. This chain connects TRGV8 to TRGJ1 or TRGJ2. Here the J gene came from matching the DNA to germline, since TCRdb omits it. The CDR3 covers 13 residues. Unmatched junction bases numbered 10, after V lost 4 bases and J lost 7 bases. Germline V gene sequence: CDR1 VENAVY, CDR2 YDSYNSRV.

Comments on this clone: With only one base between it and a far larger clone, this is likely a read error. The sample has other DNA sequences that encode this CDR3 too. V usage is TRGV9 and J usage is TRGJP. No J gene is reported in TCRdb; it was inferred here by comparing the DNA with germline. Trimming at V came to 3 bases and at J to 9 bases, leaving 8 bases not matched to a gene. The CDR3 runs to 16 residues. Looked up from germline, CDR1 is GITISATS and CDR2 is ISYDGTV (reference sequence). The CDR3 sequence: CALWEYKVLGKKIKVF. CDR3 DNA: TGTGCCTTGTGGGAGTATAAGGTGTTGGGCAAAAAAATCAAGGTATTT.

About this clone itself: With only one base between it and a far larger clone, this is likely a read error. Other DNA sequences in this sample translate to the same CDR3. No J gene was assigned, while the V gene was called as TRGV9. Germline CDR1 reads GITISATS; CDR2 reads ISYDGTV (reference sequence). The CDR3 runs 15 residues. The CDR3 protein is CALWEESLGKKIKVF. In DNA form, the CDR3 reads TGTGCCTTGTGGGAGGAGTCGTTGGGCAAAAAAATTAAGGTATTT.

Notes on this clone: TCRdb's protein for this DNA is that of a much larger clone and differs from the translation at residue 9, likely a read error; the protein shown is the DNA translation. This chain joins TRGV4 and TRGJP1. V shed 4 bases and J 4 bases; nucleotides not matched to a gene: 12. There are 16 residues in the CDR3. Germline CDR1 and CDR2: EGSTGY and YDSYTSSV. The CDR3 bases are TGTGCCACCTGGGAGGGGGTATGGGACACTGGTTGGTTCAAGATATTT. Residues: CATWEGVWDTGWFKIF.

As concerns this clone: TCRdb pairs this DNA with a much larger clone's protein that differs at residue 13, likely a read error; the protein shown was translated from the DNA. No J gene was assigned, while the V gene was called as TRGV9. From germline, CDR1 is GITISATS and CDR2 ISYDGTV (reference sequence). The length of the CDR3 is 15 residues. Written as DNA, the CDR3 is TGTGCCTTGTGGGAACAAGAGTTGGGCAAAAAAATCGAGGTATTT. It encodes CALWEQELGKKIEVF.

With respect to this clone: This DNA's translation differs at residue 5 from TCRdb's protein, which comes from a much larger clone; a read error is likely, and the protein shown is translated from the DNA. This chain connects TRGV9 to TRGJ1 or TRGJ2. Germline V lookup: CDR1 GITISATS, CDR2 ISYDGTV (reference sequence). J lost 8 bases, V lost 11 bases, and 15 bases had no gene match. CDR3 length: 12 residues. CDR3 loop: CASYNSQDKKLF. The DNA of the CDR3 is TGTGCCTCATATAATTCCCAGGATAAGAAACTCTTT.

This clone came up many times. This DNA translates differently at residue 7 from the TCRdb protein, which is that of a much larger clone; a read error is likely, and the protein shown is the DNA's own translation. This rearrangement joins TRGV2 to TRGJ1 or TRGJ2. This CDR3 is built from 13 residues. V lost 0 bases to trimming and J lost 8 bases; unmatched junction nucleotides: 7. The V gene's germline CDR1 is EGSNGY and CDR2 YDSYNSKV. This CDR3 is CATWDGSVNKKLF. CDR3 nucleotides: TGTGCCACCTGGGACGGGAGTGTGAATAAGAAACTCTTT.

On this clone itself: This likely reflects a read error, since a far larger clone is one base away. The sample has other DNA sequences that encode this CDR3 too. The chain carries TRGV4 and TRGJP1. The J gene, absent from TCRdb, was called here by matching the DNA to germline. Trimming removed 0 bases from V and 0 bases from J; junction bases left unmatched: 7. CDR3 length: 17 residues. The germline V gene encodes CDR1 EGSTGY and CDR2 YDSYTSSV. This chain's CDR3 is CATWDGRPYTTGWFKIF. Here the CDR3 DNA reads TGTGCCACCTGGGATGGGCGGCCGTATACCACTGGTTGGTTCAAGATATTT.

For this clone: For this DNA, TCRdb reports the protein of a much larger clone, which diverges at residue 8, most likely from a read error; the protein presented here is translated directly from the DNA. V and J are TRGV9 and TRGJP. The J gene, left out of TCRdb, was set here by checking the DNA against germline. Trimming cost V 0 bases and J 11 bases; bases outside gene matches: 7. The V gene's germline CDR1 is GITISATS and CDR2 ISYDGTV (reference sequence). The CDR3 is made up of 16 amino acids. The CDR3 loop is CALWEVLTVGKKIKVF. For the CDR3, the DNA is TGTGCCTTGTGGGAGGTGCTTACGGTGGGCAAAAAAATCAAGGTATTT.

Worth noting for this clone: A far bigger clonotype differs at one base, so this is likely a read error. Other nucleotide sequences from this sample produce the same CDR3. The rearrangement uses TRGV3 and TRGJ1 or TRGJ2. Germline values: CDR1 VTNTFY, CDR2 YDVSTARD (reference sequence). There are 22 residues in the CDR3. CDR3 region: CATWDRRLVRTPTISNYYKKLF. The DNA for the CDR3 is TGTGCCACTTGGGACAGGCGTTTAGTAAGGACGCCCACCATATCGAATTATTATAAGAAACTCTTT.

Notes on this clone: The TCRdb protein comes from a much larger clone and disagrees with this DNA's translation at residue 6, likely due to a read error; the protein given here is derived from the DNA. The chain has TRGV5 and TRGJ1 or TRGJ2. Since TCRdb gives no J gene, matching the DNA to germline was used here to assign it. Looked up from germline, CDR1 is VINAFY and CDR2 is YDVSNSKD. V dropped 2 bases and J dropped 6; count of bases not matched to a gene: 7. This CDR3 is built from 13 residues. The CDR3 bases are TGTGCCACCTGGGACAATAAGTGTTATAAGAAACTCTTT. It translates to CATWDNKCYKKLF.

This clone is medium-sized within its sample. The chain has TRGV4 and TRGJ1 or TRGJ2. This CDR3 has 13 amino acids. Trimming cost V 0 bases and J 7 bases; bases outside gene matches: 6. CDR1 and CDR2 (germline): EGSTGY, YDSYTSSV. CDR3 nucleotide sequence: TGTGCCACCTGGGATGGGCCGTGGTATAAGAAACTCTTT. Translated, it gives CATWDGPWYKKLF.

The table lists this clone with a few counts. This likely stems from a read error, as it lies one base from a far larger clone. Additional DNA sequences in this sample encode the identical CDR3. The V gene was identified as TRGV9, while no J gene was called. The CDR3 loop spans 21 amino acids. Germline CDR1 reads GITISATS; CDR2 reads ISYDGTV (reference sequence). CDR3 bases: TGTGCCTTGTGGGAGGGCGGCCCCCAGACCCCCCAAGAGTTGGGCAAAAAAATCAAGGTATTC. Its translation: CALWEGGPQTPQELGKKIKVF.

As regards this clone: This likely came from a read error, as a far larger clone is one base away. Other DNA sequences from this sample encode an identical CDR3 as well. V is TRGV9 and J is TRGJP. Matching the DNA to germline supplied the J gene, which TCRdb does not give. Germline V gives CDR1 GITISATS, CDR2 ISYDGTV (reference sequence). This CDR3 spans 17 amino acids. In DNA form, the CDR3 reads TGTGCCTTGTGGGAGCCTTTGCAAGAGTTGGGCAAGAAAATCAAGGTATTT. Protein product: CALWEPLQELGKKIKVF.

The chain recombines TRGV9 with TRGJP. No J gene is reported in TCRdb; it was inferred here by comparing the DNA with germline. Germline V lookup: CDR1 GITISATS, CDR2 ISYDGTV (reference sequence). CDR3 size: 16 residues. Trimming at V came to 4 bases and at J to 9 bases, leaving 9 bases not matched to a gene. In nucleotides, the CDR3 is TGTGCCTTGTGGGATGTTCGTTGGTTGGGCAAAAAAATCAAGGTATTT. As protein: CALWDVRWLGKKIKVF.

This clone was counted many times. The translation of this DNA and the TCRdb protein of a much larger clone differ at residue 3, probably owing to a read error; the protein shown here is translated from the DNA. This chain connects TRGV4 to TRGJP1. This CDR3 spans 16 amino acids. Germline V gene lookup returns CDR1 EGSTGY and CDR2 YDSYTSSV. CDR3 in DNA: TGTGCCGCCTGGGATGGGTTCCATCACACTGGTTGGTTCAAGATATTT. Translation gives CAAWDGFHHTGWFKIF.

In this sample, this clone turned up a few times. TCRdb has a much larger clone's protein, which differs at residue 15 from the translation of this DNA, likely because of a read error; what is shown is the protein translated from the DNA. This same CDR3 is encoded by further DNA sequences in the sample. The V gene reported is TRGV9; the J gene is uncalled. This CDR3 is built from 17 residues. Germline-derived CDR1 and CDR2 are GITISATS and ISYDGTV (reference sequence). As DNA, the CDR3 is TGTGCCTTGTGGGAGGTGCGACAAGAGTTGGGCAAAAAAATCAGGGTATTT. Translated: CALWEVRQELGKKIRVF.

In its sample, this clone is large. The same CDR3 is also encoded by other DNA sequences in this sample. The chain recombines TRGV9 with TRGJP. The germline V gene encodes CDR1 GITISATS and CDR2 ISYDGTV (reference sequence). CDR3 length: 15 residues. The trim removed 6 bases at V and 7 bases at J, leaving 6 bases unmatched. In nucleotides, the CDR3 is TGTGCCTTGTGGAAGCGTGAGTTGGGCAAAAAAATCAAGGTATTT. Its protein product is CALWKRELGKKIKVF.

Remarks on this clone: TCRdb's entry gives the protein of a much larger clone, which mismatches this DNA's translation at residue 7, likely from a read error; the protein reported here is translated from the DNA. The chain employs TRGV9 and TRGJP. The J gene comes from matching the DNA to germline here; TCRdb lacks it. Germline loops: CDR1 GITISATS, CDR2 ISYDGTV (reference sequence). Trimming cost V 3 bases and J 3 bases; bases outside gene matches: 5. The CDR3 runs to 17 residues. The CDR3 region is CALWEPSQELGKKIKVF. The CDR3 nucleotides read TGTGCCTTGTGGGAGCCTTCGCAAGAGTTGGGCAAAAAAATCAAGGTATTT.